This TCR beta chain was found in a study of read filtering for tumor transcriptome and immune sequencing. This library used about 400 ng RNA and molecular barcoded adaptors spanning alpha/delta and beta/gamma chains. TCRdb fed the reads into MiXCR, producing one record per CDR3 protein. This sample has tens of thousands of distinct CDR3 sequences, with nearly 20% found just once. This clonotype was observed a handful of times. Sequencing was carried out using a population of CD138-negative cells sorted from bone marrow. This TCR came from a donor at least 40 years old with multiple myeloma.

The CDR3 region has the DNA TGTGCCAGCAGCCCGGACAGAGCCAAAAACATTCAGTACTTC. As protein: CASSPDRAKNIQYF. The chain links TRBV6-6 to TRBJ2-4, with D possibly matching TRBD1 (6 bases). This CDR3 region has 14 residues. In germline, CDR1 is MNHNY, CDR2 SVGAGI (reference sequence). The V and J ends lost 6 bases and 0 bases respectively, with 9 bases between them.